These 13 T cell receptor beta chains were sequenced from one sample in a study of blood T cell repertoires in COVID-19. Only in-frame clones appear in the TCRdb table, and some are missing; sequencing was by immunoSEQ multiplex PCR. The sample yields 250,000 or so clones, about 91% seen once. The sample consisted of PBMCs or T cells enriched from blood (not recorded which). The receptor set was obtained from a man aged 40-49 years who had been exposed to COVID-19.

J is TRBJ1-1 and V is TRBV5-1; no clear D gene. The V end lost 6 bases, the J end lost 5 bases, and 11 bases lay between the germline ends. The germline CDR1 and CDR2 sequences are SGHRS and YFSETQ. The CDR3 spans 12 residues. CDR3 DNA sequence: TGCGCCAGCACGACTCACGGGACTGAAGCTTTCTTT. Translation gives CASTTHGTEAFF.

The rearrangement joins TRBV6-5 to TRBJ1-1; D not certain. The CDR3 runs to 13 residues. Trimming stripped 11 bases from V and 4 bases from J, with 17 bases between. The germline gives CDR1 MNHEY, CDR2 SVGAGI. CDR3 in DNA: TGTGCCGCGCTAAGGGAGGGCTTCACTGAAGCTTTCTTT. This gives the protein CAALREGFTEAFF.

The chain employs TRBV7-7 and TRBJ2-1; 9 bases are a match to TRBD2. The junction had 7 bases not matched to a gene; V was cut back by 4 bases and J by 3 bases. Germline CDR1 is SSHAT and CDR2 is FNYEAQ (reference sequence). The CDR3 consists of 16 residues. Written as DNA, the CDR3 is TGTGCCAGCAGCTCCATAGCGGGAGCGAACTACAATGAGCAGTTCTTC. Translated: CASSSIAGANYNEQFF.

The chain is built from TRBV30 and TRBJ2-2, with 12 positions matching TRBD2. In germline, CDR1 is GTSNPN, CDR2 SVGIG (reference sequence). This CDR3 spans 20 amino acids. V was pared by 8 bases and J by 1 base, with 20 bases of the junction left unmatched. CDR3 residues: CAMKLWGGLAGGGNTGELFF. CDR3 DNA sequence: TGTGCCATGAAACTATGGGGAGGGCTAGCGGGAGGGGGGAACACCGGGGAGCTGTTTTTT.

The chain carries TRBV6-5 and TRBJ1-2; no firm D call. The CDR3 loop spans 12 amino acids. Deletions cut 7 bases from V and 6 bases from J, with 12 bases between. The germline CDR1 and CDR2 sequences are MNHEY and SVGAGI. CDR3 sequence: CASMRSGHGYTF. Here the CDR3 DNA reads TGTGCCAGCATGAGAAGCGGCCATGGCTACACCTTC.

The chain couples TRBV19 to TRBJ1-6, with D possibly matching TRBD1 (5 bases). Trimming left V 4 bases short and J 9 bases short, with 13 bases between. Germline loops: CDR1 LNHDA, CDR2 SQIVND (reference sequence). The CDR3 runs to 14 residues. The CDR3 sequence is CASSNRGSGSPLHF. The CDR3 region has the DNA TGTGCCAGTAGTAACCGGGGGTCGGGTTCACCCCTCCACTTT. The full variable domain, rest sourced from reference TRBV19 and TRBJ1-6, is DGGITQSPKYLFRKEGQNVTLSCEQNLNHDAMYWYRQDPGQGLRLIYYSQIVNDFQKGDIAEGYSVSREKKESFPLTVTSAQKNPTAFYLCASSNRGSGSPLHFGNGTRLTVT.

This chain uses TRBV3-1 (or the pseudogene TRBV3-2) with TRBJ2-3; TRBD2 matches 10 bases. The length of the CDR3 is 18 residues. Germline CDR1 LGHDT, CDR2 YNNKEL (reference sequence). J lost 4 bases, V lost 3 bases, and 13 bases had no gene match. The DNA of the CDR3 is TGTGCCAGCAGCCAGGGGACCAAAGCGGGAGGGCGCCCAGATACGCAGTATTTT. Translation gives CASSQGTKAGGRPDTQYF.

This rearrangement joins TRBV16 to TRBJ1-1, with TRBD1 matching over 9 bases. V dropped 1 base and J dropped 14; count of bases not matched to a gene: 5. The CDR3 has 12 amino acids. Germline CDR1 reads KGHSY; CDR2 reads FQNENV. The CDR3 region has the DNA TGTGCCAGCAGCCAATTGGGACAGGGCGCGTTCTTT. As protein: CASSQLGQGAFF.

This chain joins TRBV28 and TRBJ1-2, with 10 bases matching TRBD1. The CDR3 spans 14 residues. Germline lookup yields CDR1 MDHEN and CDR2 SYDVKM. V shed 2 bases and J 5 bases; nucleotides not matched to a gene: 2. CDR3: CASSLGTGVYGYTF. The CDR3, as DNA: TGTGCCAGCAGTTTAGGGACAGGGGTTTATGGCTACACCTTC.

This rearrangement joins TRBV3-1 (or the pseudogene TRBV3-2) to TRBJ1-1, with no clear D. The germline gives CDR1 LGHDT, CDR2 YNNKEL (reference sequence). The CDR3 runs 13 residues. The V end was cut by 4 bases, the J end by 7 bases, with 13 bases between. The CDR3 reads CASSRSIALEAFF. CDR3 nucleotide sequence: TGTGCCAGCAGCCGCAGTATAGCACTTGAAGCTTTCTTT.

The CDR3 spells CASSIYTGKDTQYF. DNA of the CDR3: TGTGCCAGCAGCATTTACACAGGGAAAGATACGCAGTATTTT. The rearrangement joins TRBV11-3 to TRBJ2-3; TRBD1 might be the D (6 bases). Germline V gene lookup returns CDR1 SGHNT and CDR2 YENEEA. The CDR3 is 14 amino acids. V was trimmed by 5 bases and J by 5 bases, leaving 14 bases between them.

This clone was seen a single time. V gene TRBV10-1 combines with J gene TRBJ1-1; 9 bases match TRBD1. V lost 6 bases, J lost 5 bases, and 4 bases stayed unmatched. The length of the CDR3 is 13 residues. CDR1 and CDR2 (germline): WNHNN, SYGVQD (reference sequence). CDR3 protein: CASRNRGPTEAFF. The DNA of the CDR3 is TGCGCCAGCAGAAACAGGGGGCCGACTGAAGCTTTCTTT.

The genes are TRBV27 and TRBJ2-3; D is uncertain. This CDR3 has 12 residues. Trimming left V 5 bases short and J 1 base short, with 4 bases between. Germline assignment: CDR1 MNHEY and CDR2 SMNVEV (reference sequence). CDR3 sequence reads: CASSTGTDTQYF. The CDR3 bases are TGTGCCAGCAGTACAGGCACAGATACGCAGTATTTT.